The clone carrying this TCR beta chain has at least ten counts. One junction end does not reproduce the germline sequence, and a read error may be involved. Time point reported: newly diagnosed GD, antithyroid drugs for less than 3 months. PBMC-extracted RNA yielded the TCR library. Staff drew around 10 milliliters of peripheral blood into EDTA tubes. This entry belongs to a study of regulatory T cells in long-lasting Graves disease. Arm-PCR of CDR3 regions and iRepertoire HTBI primers were the basis on which TCR beta libraries were built. TCRdb ran MiXCR on the multiplex PCR reads and lists one entry per CDR3 protein. This sample has around 250,000 distinct CDR3 sequences, with 20% to 25% found just once. CDR3 length: 14 amino acids. Germline CDR1 is SGHRS and CDR2 is YFSETQ.

The rearrangement links TRBV5-1 to TRBJ2-3; no definite D call. The sample was peripheral blood mononuclear cells (PBMCs), taken at new diagnosis, from a patient treated with antithyroid drugs. The origin of this receptor is a female donor with Graves disease. Written as DNA, the CDR3 is TGTGCCAGCAGCCTGGGTGGTAGCACAGATACGCAGTATTTT. The encoded protein is CASSLGGSTDTQYF.